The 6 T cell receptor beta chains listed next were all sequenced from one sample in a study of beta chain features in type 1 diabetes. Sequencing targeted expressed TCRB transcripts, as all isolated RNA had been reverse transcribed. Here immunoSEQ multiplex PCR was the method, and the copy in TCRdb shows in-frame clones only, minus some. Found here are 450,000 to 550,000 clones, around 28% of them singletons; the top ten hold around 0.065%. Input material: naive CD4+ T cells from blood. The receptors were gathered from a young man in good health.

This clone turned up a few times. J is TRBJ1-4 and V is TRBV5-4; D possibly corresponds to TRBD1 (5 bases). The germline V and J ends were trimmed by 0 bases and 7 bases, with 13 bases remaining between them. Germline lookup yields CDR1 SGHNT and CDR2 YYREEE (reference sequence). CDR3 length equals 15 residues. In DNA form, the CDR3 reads TGTGCCAGCAGCTTGGTGGCAGGGAAACGTGAAAAACTGTTTTTT. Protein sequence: CASSLVAGKREKLFF.

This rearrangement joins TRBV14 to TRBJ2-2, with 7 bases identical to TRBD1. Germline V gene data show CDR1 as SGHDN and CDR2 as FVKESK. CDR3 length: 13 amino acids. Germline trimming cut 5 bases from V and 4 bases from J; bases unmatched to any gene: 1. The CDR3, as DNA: TGTGCCAGCAGCACAGGGGCCACCGGGGAGCTGTTTTTT. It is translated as CASSTGATGELFF.

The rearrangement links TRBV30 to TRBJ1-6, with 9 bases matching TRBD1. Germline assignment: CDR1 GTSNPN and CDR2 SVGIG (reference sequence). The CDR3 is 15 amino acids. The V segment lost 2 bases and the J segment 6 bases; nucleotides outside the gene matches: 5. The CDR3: CAWSPGQGSNSPLHF. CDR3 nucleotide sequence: TGTGCCTGGAGTCCAGGACAGGGGAGTAATTCACCCCTCCACTTT.

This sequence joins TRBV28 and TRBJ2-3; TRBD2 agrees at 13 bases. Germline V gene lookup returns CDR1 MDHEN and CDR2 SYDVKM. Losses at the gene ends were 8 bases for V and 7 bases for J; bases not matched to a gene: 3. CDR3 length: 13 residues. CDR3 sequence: CASQGTSGNTQYF. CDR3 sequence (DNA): TGTGCCAGCCAGGGGACTAGCGGGAATACGCAGTATTTT.

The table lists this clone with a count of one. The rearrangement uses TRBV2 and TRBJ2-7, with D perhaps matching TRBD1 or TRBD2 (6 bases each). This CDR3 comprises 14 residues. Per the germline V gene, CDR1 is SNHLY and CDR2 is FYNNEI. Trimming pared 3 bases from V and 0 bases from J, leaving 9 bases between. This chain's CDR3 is CASSESGASYEQYF. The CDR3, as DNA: TGTGCCAGCAGTGAGTCGGGGGCCTCCTACGAGCAGTACTTC.

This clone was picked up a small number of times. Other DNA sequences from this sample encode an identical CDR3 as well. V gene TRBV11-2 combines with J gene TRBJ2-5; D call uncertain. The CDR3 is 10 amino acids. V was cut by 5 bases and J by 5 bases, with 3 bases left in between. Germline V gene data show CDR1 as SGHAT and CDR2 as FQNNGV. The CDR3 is CASSRETQYF. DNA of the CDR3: TGTGCCAGCAGCAGGGAGACCCAGTACTTC.